The clone carrying this TCR beta chain showed up just a few times. Its antigen is unknown. CDR3 regions were amplified by Arm-PCR using iRepertoire HTBI primers to build TCR beta libraries. Each CDR3 protein is one row after TCRdb ran MiXCR on the multiplex PCR reads. The data show 360,000 or so distinct CDR3 sequences, roughly 23% seen once. Described time point: persistent/refractory GD, antithyroid drugs over 5 years with positive TRAb. Construction of the TCR library relied on RNA isolated from PBMCs. The sample comes from a study of regulatory T cells in long-lasting Graves disease. The wider study: Persistent Graves' disease denoted over 5 years of antithyroid drugs plus positive TSH receptor antibodies. Study-level points and caveats: Results may be inaccurate due to the small sample size. Whereas nearly 1,000 public clonotypes were shared by new patients, persistent patients shared more, at roughly 2,500. There were preferences for TRBV28, TRBJ1-2 and TRBJ2-5 in persistent disease.

Trimming cost V 11 bases and J 3 bases, with 14 bases left between them. From germline, CDR1 is MNHEY and CDR2 SMNVEV (reference sequence). The CDR3 is made up of 12 amino acids. The origin of this receptor is a middle-aged woman with Graves disease. The chain has TRBV27 and TRBJ2-7; tentatively, D is TRBD1 (5 bases). This specimen was peripheral blood mononuclear cells (PBMCs), taken when the disease was refractory, from a patient treated with antithyroid drugs. The DNA of the CDR3 is TGTGCCCGGTTGCAGGGATACTACGAGCAGTACTTC. Translation: CARLQGYYEQYF.